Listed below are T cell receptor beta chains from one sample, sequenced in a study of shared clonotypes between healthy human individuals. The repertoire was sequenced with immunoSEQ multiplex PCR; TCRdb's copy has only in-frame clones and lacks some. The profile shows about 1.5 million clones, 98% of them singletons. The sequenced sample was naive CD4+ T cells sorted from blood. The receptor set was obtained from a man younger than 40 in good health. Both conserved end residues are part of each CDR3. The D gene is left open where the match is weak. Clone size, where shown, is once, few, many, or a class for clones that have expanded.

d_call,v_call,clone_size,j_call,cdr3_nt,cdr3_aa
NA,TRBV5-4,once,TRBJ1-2,TGTGCCAGCAGCTTGGAGACAGGCGGGAAACATGGCTACACCTTC,CASSLETGGKHGYTF
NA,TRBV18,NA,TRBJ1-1,TGTGCCAGCTCACCGACGCGGGGACACATGAACACTGAAGCTTTCTTT,CASSPTRGHMNTEAFF
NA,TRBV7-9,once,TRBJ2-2,TGTGCCAGCAGCTTAGGGGGCGGAAACACCGGGGAGCTGTTTTTT,CASSLGGGNTGELFF
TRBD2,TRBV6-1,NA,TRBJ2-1,TGTGCCAGCAGTGTTGGACTAGCGGGAGGTGAGCAGTTCTTC,CASSVGLAGGEQFF
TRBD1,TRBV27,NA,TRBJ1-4,TGTGCCAGAACCTTCCGGGACAGAAAAAAACTGTTTTTT,CARTFRDRKKLFF
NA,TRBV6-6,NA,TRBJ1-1,TGTGCCAGCAGTTACGACAGATCGAACACTGAAGCTTTCTTT,CASSYDRSNTEAFF
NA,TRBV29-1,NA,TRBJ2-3,TGCAGCGTTGGTGGCAGATCCACAGATACGCAGTATTTT,CSVGGRSTDTQYF
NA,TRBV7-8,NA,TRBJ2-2,TGTGCCACGAGGATCGGCAGGGGTAATGAGGGGGAGCTGTTTTTT,CATRIGRGNEGELFF
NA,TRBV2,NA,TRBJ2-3,TGTGCCAGCAGCCCGCCGGTGAGGTCAACAGATACGCAGTATTTT,CASSPPVRSTDTQYF
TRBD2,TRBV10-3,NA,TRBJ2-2,TGTGCCATCCAAAGCGGGAGGGAACCCACCGGGGAGCTGTTTTTT,CAIQSGREPTGELFF
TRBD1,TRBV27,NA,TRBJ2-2,TGTGCCAGCAGCGCGCCCCACAGCAGGGGGCAAAGCGGGGAGCTGTTTTTT,CASSAPHSRGQSGELFF
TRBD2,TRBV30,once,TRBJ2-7,TGTGCCTGGAGTGTTCGGACTAGCGGGAGGGCCTACGAGCAGTACTTC,CAWSVRTSGRAYEQYF
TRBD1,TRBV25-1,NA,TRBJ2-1,TGTGCCAGCAGTGAACCGGGACAGGGTGACAATGAGCAGTTCTTC,CASSEPGQGDNEQFF
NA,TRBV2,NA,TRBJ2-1,TGTGCCAGCAGTAACAGCAAGCAGTTCTTC,CASSNSKQFF
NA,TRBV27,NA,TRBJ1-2,TGTGCCAGCAGTTGGAGACAGACCAACTATGGCTACACCTTC,CASSWRQTNYGYTF
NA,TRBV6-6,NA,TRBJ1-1,TGTGCCAGCATCGAGGACGGCTACACTGAAGCTTTCTTT,CASIEDGYTEAFF
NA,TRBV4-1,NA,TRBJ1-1,TGCGCCAGCAGCCAAGATCGGGGGGGAACTGAAGCTTTCTTT,CASSQDRGGTEAFF
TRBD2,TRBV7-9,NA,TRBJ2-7,TGTGCCAGCAGCTTCACTAGCGGATCCTACGAGCAGTACTTC,CASSFTSGSYEQYF
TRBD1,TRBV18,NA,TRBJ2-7,TGTGCTTCGACAGGGGTGGCCTACGAGCAGTACTTC,CASTGVAYEQYF
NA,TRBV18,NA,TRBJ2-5,TGTGCCAGCTCACCACTACGGGGGGCTGTGAGAGAGACCCAGTACTTC,CASSPLRGAVRETQYF
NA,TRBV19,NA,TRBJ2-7,TGTGCCAGTAGCCCCCCGGGGGCCTGGCCGAGCTACGAGCAGTACTTC,CASSPPGAWPSYEQYF
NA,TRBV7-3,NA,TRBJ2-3,TGTGCCAGCAGCTTAATAATGGCCACTAGCACAGATACGCAGTATTTT,CASSLIMATSTDTQYF
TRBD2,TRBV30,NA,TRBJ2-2,TGTGCCTGGAATGCGGCGGGAGAATTCTTCGGGGAGCTGTTTTTT,CAWNAAGEFFGELFF
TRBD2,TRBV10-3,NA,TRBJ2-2,TGTGCCATCAGTGATAGCGGGAGCCGCTCCGGGGAGCTGTTTTTT,CAISDSGSRSGELFF
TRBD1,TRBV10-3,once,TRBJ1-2,TGTGCCATCAGTGGACAGGGGGAGTATGGCTACACCTTC,CAISGQGEYGYTF
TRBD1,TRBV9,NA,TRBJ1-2,TGTGCCAGCAGCGTAGTGACAGGGGCAGGTGGTGATGGCTACACCTTC,CASSVVTGAGGDGYTF
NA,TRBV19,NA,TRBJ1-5,TGTGCCAGTAGTATGGACAGTAGCAATCAGCCCCAGCATTTT,CASSMDSSNQPQHF
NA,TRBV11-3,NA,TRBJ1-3,TGTGCCAGCAGCAAAGGGTCCGAAAACACCATATATTTT,CASSKGSENTIYF
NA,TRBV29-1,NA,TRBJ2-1,TGCAGCGGGGCGGCAAAGGGTGGAATGGTCAATGAGCAGTTCTTC,CSGAAKGGMVNEQFF
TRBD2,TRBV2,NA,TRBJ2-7,TGTGCCAGCAGTGGGGACTACTCCTACGAGCAGTACTTC,CASSGDYSYEQYF
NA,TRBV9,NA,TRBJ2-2,TGTGCCAGCAGCACCCGACAGCCGAACACCGGGGAGCTGTTTTTT,CASSTRQPNTGELFF
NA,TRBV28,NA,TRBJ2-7,TGTGCCAGCAGTCAGGACAATTACGAGCAGTACTTC,CASSQDNYEQYF
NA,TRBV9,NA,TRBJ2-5,TGTGCCAGCAGCGTAGGGCCAGGGCGTCAAGAGACCCAGTACTTC,CASSVGPGRQETQYF
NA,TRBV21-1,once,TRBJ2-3,TGTGCCAGCAGCTTTGCTACAGTCATGCAAGATACGCAGTATTTT,CASSFATVMQDTQYF
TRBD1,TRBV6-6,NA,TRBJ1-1,TGTGCCAGCAGTTACGCGGGACAGGCCAACACTGAAGCTTTCTTT,CASSYAGQANTEAFF
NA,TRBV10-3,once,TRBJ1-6,TGTGCCATCACCGCCGGAGTTAATTCACCCCTCCACTTT,CAITAGVNSPLHF
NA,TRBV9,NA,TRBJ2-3,TGTGCCAGCAGCCTAGGGCAGTATGCAACAGATACGCAGTATTTT,CASSLGQYATDTQYF
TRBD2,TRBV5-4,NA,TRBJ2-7,TGTGCCAGCAGCCCAGCGGGAAGGGCCTACGAGCAGTACTTC,CASSPAGRAYEQYF
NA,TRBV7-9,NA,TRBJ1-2,TGTGCCAGCAGCTTAGTCGCTGGCTACACCTTC,CASSLVAGYTF
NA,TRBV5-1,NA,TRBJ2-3,TGCGCCAGCAGCTCCTTCCGGGGTGGCACAGATACGCAGTATTTT,CASSSFRGGTDTQYF